The present TCR beta chain was sequenced within a study of blood T cells in healthy people across ages. Findings and caveats of the study: Long-lived donors carried more naive CD4+ cells and greater diversity than aged donors. Naive T cell percentage and TCR beta diversity correlated strongly. In older individuals, TCR beta diversity per million T cells was lower, falling roughly linearly with age.

With V trimmed by 5 bases and J by 9 bases, 7 bases remained unmatched. In germline, CDR1 is DFQATT, CDR2 SNEGSKA (reference sequence). The CDR3 runs to 12 residues. On this clonotype: Its antigen is unidentified.

Then a second PCR, running roughly 7 to 11 cycles, was carried out with a sample-barcoded 5' primer and a J-beta primer mix. Each TCR beta cDNA got a 12-nucleotide random molecular identifier. MiXCR, run by TCRdb on the 5' RACE reads, gives a single entry per CDR3 protein. The table has roughly 2 million distinct CDR3 sequences, roughly 52% seen once. Sequencing used blood. The clonotype originates from a woman in her forties in good health. This sequence joins TRBV20-1 and TRBJ2-1, with 7 bases fitting TRBD1. The CDR3 DNA follows: TGCAGTGCTCTGGGACAGACAATTGAGCAGTTCTTC. Its translation is CSALGQTIEQFF.